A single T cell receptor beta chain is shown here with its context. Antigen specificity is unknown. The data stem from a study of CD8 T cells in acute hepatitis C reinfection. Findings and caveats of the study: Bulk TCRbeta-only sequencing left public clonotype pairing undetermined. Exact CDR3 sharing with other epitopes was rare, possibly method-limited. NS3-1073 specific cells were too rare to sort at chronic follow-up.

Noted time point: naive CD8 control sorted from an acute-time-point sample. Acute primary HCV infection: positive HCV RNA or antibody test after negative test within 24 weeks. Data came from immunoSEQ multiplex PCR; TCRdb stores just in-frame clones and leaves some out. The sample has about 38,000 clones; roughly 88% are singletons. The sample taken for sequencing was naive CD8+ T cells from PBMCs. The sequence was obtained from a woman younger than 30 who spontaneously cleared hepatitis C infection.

CDR3 in DNA: TGTGCCAGCGAACTAGCGGGAGGGCCGGGCACCGGGGAGCTGTTTTTT. The encoded protein is CASELAGGPGTGELFF. This rearrangement joins TRBV2 to TRBJ2-2, with 13 bases fitting TRBD2. The J segment lost 4 bases and the V segment lost 8 bases, leaving 7 bases of the junction unmatched. CDR3 length: 16 amino acids. Germline assignment: CDR1 SNHLY and CDR2 FYNNEI.